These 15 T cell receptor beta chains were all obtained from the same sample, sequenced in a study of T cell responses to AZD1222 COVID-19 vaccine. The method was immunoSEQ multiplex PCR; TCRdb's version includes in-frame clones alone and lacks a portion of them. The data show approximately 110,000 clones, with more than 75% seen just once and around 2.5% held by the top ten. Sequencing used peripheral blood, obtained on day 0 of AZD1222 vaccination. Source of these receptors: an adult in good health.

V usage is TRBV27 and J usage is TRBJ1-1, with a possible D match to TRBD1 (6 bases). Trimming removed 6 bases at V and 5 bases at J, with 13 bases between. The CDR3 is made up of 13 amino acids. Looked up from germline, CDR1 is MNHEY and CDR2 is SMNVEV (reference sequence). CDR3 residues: CASRLQGKTEAFF. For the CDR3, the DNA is TGTGCCAGCAGATTACAGGGTAAAACTGAAGCTTTCTTT.

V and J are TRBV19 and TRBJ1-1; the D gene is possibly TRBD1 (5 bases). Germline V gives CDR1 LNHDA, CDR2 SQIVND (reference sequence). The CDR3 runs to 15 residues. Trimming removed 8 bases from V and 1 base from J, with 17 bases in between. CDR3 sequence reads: CASSQRRQKNTEAFF. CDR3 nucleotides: TGTGCCAGTTCGCAACGAAGACAGAAGAACACTGAAGCTTTCTTT.

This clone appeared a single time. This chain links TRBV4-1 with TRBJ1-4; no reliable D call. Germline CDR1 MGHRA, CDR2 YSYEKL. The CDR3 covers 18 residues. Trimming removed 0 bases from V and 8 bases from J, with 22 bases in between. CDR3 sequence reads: CASSQEGPGGKHGEKLFF. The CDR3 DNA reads TGCGCCAGCAGCCAAGAAGGCCCGGGCGGAAAACACGGGGAAAAACTGTTTTTT.

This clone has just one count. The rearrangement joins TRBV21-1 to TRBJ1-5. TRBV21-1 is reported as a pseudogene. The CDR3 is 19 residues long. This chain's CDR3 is CASSKSRTLRDGANQPQHF. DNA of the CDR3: TGTGCCAGCAGCAAATCAAGAACATTAAGGGACGGGGCAAATCAGCCCCAGCATTTT.

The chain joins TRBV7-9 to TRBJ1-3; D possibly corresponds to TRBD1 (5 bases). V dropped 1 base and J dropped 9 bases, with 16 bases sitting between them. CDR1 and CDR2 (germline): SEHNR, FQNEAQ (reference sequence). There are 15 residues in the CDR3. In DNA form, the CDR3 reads TGTGCCAGCAGCTTAGTTCTGAGAAAGGGGCCCACCATATATTTT. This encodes CASSLVLRKGPTIYF. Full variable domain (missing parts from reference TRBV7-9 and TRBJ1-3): DTGVSQNPRHKITKRGQNVTFRCDPISEHNRLYWYRQTLGQGPEFLTYFQNEAQLEKSRLLSDRFSAERPKGSFSTLEIQRTEQGDSAMYLCASSLVLRKGPTIYFGEGSWLTVV.

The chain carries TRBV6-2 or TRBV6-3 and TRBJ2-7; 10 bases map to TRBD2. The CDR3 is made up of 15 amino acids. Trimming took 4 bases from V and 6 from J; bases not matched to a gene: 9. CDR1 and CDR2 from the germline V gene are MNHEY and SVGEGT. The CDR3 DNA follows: TGTGCCAGCAGTTCTTCCGCTAGCGGGAGCCCCGAGCAGTACTTC. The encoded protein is CASSSSASGSPEQYF.

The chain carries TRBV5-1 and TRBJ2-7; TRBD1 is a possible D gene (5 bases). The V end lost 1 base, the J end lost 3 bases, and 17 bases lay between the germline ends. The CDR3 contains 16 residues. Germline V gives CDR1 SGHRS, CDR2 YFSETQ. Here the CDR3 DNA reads TGCGCCAGCAGCTTGTACGAAGCAGGAAGGGGCTACGAGCAGTACTTC. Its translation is CASSLYEAGRGYEQYF.

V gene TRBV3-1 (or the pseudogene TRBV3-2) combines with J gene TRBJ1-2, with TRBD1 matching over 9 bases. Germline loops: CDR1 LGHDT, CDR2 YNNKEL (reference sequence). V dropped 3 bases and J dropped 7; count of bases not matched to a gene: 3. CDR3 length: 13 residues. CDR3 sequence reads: CASSQGQGFGYTF. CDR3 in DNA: TGTGCCAGCAGCCAGGGACAGGGCTTTGGCTACACCTTC.

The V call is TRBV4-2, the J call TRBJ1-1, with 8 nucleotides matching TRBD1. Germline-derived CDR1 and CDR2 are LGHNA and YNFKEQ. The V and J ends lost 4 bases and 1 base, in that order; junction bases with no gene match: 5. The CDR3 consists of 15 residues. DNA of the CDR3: TGTGCCAGCAGCCGGACCGGACAGGGGAACACTGAAGCTTTCTTT. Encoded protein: CASSRTGQGNTEAFF.

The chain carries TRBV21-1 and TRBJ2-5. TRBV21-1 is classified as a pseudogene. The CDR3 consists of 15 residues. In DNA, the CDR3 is TGTGCCAGCAGCCCCGAGGACGGCAACCAAGAGACCCAGTACTTC. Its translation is CASSPEDGNQETQYF.

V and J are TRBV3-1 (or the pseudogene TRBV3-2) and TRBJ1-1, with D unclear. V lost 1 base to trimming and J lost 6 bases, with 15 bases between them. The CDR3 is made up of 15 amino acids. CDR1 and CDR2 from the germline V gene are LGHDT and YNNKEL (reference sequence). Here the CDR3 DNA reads TGTGCCAGCAGCCAAGCCTTGCGACTACGGGCTGAAGCTTTCTTT. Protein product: CASSQALRLRAEAFF.

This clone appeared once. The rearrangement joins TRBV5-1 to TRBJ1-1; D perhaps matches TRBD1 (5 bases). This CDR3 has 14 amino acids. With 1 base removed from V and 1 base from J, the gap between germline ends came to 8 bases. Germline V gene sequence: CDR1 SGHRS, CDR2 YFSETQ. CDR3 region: CASSLRQGNTEAFF. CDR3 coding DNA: TGCGCCAGCAGCTTGCGGCAGGGGAACACTGAAGCTTTCTTT.

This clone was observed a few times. The CDR3 region is CASSPSGRPEFEKLFF. CDR3 coding DNA: TGCGCCAGCAGCCCCTCGGGACGCCCAGAATTTGAAAAACTGTTTTTT. The genes are TRBV5-1 and TRBJ1-4; perhaps TRBD1 as D (5 bases). Germline CDR1 is SGHRS and CDR2 is YFSETQ. The CDR3 length is 16 residues. V shed 4 bases and J shed 7 bases, with 20 bases lying between them.

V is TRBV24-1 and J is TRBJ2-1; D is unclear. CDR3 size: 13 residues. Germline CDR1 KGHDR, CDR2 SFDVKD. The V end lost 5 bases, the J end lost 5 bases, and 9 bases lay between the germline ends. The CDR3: CATSARLDNEQFF. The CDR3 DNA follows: TGTGCCACCAGTGCTAGATTAGACAATGAGCAGTTCTTC.

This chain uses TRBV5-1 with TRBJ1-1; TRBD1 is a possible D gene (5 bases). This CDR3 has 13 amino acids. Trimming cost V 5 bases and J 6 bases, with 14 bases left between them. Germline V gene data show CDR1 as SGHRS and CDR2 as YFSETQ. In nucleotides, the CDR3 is TGCGCCAGCAGGGTCCCAGAGGGGCCTGAAGCTTTCTTT. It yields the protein CASRVPEGPEAFF.